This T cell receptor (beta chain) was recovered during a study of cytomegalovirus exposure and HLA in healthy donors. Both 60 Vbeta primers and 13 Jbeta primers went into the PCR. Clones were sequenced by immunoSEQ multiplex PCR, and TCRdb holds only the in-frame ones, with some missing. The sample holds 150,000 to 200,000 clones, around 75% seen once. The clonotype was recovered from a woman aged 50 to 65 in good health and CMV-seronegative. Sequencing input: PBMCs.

This CDR3 is CASSLVRANYGYTF. The CDR3 region has the DNA TGTGCCAGCAGCTTAGTTCGCGCAAACTATGGCTACACCTTC. The V and J genes are TRBV7-9 and TRBJ1-2; D gene ambiguous. The CDR3 runs 14 residues. Trimming removed 1 base from V and 2 bases from J, with 8 bases in between. Germline V gene data show CDR1 as SEHNR and CDR2 as FQNEAQ (reference sequence).